This entry concerns a single T cell receptor (beta chain). This entry belongs to a study of blood T cell repertoires in COVID-19. Clones were read by immunoSEQ multiplex PCR, and TCRdb kept only the in-frame ones, dropping some. Of tens of thousands of clones in the sample, just under 85% were seen once. This TCR came from a human donor with acute or convalescent COVID-19. The donor label of this sample is uncertain. Material: peripheral blood.

CDR3: CASSQGGTTEAFF. For the CDR3, the DNA is TGTGCCAGCAGCCAAGGCGGGACCACTGAAGCTTTCTTT. The chain is built from TRBV4-2 and TRBJ1-1; a possible D gene is TRBD1 (5 bases). The V end lost 1 base, the J end lost 4 bases, and 7 bases lay between the germline ends. Germline V gives CDR1 LGHNA, CDR2 YNFKEQ. CDR3 length equals 13 residues.